The 14 T cell receptor beta chains in this list originate from one sample, sequenced in a study of identical twins (TCRdb year 2016). The receptor library was made with 5' RACE. Sequencing instrument: Illumina HiSeq 2000. The public reads were reprocessed in TCRdb via fastp at Q25 and MiXCR, keeping in-frame beta chains. Identical CDR3 protein sequences are pooled into one entry, listed with their most common genes and DNA. This sample has approximately 1.8 million distinct CDR3 sequences in its table, and less than 35% of those were observed once. Approximately 0.25% of the sample rests with the top ten. Sequencing was done on a sample of cord blood. These receptors all come from a newborn girl in good health.

This clonotype came up a few times. The V gene is TRBV3-1, the J gene TRBJ2-5; unclear D gene. V was clipped by 5 bases and J by 4 bases, with 20 bases between them. The CDR3 is made up of 16 amino acids. The V gene's germline CDR1 is LGHDT and CDR2 YNNKEL (reference sequence). CDR3: CASSFEGYGLRETQYF. The CDR3, as DNA: TGTGCCAGCAGCTTTGAAGGGTACGGCCTCCGAGAGACCCAGTACTTC.

The rearrangement links TRBV5-6 to TRBJ1-6, with 8 bases aligning to TRBD1. The CDR3 sequence is 15 residues long. Looked up from germline, CDR1 is SGHDT and CDR2 is YYEEEE. V lost 4 bases, J lost 6 bases, and 6 bases stayed unmatched. The CDR3, as DNA: TGTGCCAGCAGCCGGCAGGGGGCATTTAATTCACCCCTCCACTTT. It encodes CASSRQGAFNSPLHF.

The J gene is TRBJ1-4, the V gene TRBV20-1, with D maybe TRBD1 (5 bases). The V end lost 6 bases, the J end lost 0 bases, and 11 bases lay between the germline ends. Germline V gene data show CDR1 as DFQATT and CDR2 as SNEGSKA (reference sequence). The CDR3 contains 14 residues. This CDR3 is CSALVGATNEKLFF. The CDR3 coding sequence is TGCAGTGCCCTTGTGGGGGCAACTAATGAAAAACTGTTTTTT.

V usage is TRBV14 and J usage is TRBJ1-4, with 9 bases aligning to TRBD1. Losses at the gene ends were 5 bases for V and 5 bases for J; bases not matched to a gene: 6. Germline V lookup: CDR1 SGHDN, CDR2 FVKESK. The CDR3 totals 15 residues. The CDR3 nucleotides are TGTGCCAGCAGCACGGGACAGGGATTGAATGAAAAACTGTTTTTT. Its translation is CASSTGQGLNEKLFF.

This clonotype was counted between two and nine times. J is TRBJ1-5 and V is TRBV21-1. TRBV21-1 is an annotated pseudogene. The CDR3 contains 14 residues. This CDR3 is CASSKAGSNQPQHF. The DNA for the CDR3 is TGTGCCAGCAGCAAAGCGGGCAGCAATCAGCCCCAGCATTTT.

The table lists this clonotype with a few counts. V gene TRBV27 combines with J gene TRBJ2-7; perhaps TRBD2 as D (6 bases). This CDR3 contains 13 residues. Germline V gives CDR1 MNHEY, CDR2 SMNVEV (reference sequence). V was shortened by 5 bases and J by 7 bases, with 15 bases between the two germline ends. Written as DNA, the CDR3 is TGTGCCAGCAGTCTGATTGCTAGCGATGAGCAGTACTTC. Protein sequence: CASSLIASDEQYF.

The table lists this clonotype with many counts. The chain links TRBV10-3 to TRBJ2-7; D tentatively fits TRBD1 or TRBD2 (5 bases each). The CDR3 spans 13 residues. CDR1 and CDR2 from the germline V gene are ENHRY and SYGVKD. V lost 5 bases to trimming and J lost 2 bases, with 10 bases between them. The CDR3 sequence: CAISRDHTYEQYF. The CDR3 DNA sequence: TGTGCCATCAGTAGGGACCACACCTACGAGCAGTACTTC.

This chain links TRBV10-3 with TRBJ2-3; D uncertain. CDR3 length: 14 amino acids. Germline lookup yields CDR1 ENHRY and CDR2 SYGVKD. V lost 6 bases and J 0 bases, leaving 10 bases between the germline ends. DNA for the CDR3: TGTGCCATCAGCCAAGGAACAAGCACAGATACGCAGTATTTT. It codes for CAISQGTSTDTQYF.

This clonotype has only a few counts. This chain joins TRBV4-1 and TRBJ2-6; 15 positions agree with TRBD2. Germline CDR1 MGHRA, CDR2 YSYEKL. J was trimmed by 4 bases and V by 4 bases; bases with no gene match: 5. This CDR3 has 18 amino acids. The CDR3 DNA reads TGCGCCAGCAGCCGCGGACTAGCGGGAGGGGTCGGGGCCAACGTCCTGACTTTC. Translation: CASSRGLAGGVGANVLTF.

The genes are TRBV20-1 and TRBJ1-1; 8 nucleotides agree with TRBD1. The V gene end was trimmed by 4 bases and the J gene end by 7 bases; junction bases not matched to a gene: 5. The CDR3 consists of 12 residues. Germline loops: CDR1 DFQATT, CDR2 SNEGSKA (reference sequence). The CDR3 DNA sequence: TGCAGTGCTAAAACTGACAGGGGTGAAGCTTTCTTT. This codes for CSAKTDRGEAFF.

This clonotype was seen a handful of times. The chain joins TRBV20-1 to TRBJ2-7; D might be TRBD2 (6 bases). Trimming took 1 base from V and 3 from J, leaving 13 bases between them. This CDR3 has 14 residues. CDR1 and CDR2 from the germline V gene are DFQATT and SNEGSKA (reference sequence). The CDR3 protein is CSARAPRGNYEQYF. The CDR3 DNA sequence: TGCAGTGCTAGAGCTCCCCGGGGGAACTACGAGCAGTACTTC.

The rearrangement links TRBV28 to TRBJ1-5, with D uncertain. The CDR3 loop spans 14 amino acids. CDR1 and CDR2 (germline): MDHEN, SYDVKM. The V and J ends lost 6 bases and 10 bases respectively, with 19 bases between them. This chain's CDR3 is CASRRVRLVGPQHF. Written as DNA, the CDR3 is TGTGCCAGCAGGCGCGTCCGCCTAGTGGGACCCCAGCATTTT.

The chain couples TRBV2 to TRBJ1-2, with D maybe TRBD1 (6 bases). The germline gives CDR1 SNHLY, CDR2 FYNNEI. With 6 bases removed from V and 4 bases from J, the gap between germline ends came to 18 bases. The CDR3 covers 15 residues. In DNA form, the CDR3 reads TGTGCCAGCAGACTAAGACAGGACGTCGCCTATGGCTACACCTTC. Translation: CASRLRQDVAYGYTF.

This clonotype has ten or more counts. The chain joins TRBV20-1 to TRBJ2-3; 13 bases match TRBD2. Germline-derived CDR1 and CDR2 are DFQATT and SNEGSKA (reference sequence). Trimming took 6 bases from V and 4 from J; bases not matched to a gene: 7. The CDR3 has 15 amino acids. The CDR3 coding sequence is TGCAGTGCCCCGACTAGCGGGGGGCTCTCAGATACGCAGTATTTT. Protein: CSAPTSGGLSDTQYF.